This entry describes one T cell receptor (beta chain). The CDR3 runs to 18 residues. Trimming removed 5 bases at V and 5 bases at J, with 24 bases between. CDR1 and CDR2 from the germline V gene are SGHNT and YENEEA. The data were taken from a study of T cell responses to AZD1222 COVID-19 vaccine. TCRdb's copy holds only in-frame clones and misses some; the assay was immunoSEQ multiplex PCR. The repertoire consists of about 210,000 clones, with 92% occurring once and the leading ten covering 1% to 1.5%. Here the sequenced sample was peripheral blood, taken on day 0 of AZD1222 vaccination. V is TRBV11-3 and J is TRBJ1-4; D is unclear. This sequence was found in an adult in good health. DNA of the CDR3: TGTGCCAGCAGCCACACAGCCCCCATGGGTCTTCGGAATGAAAAACTGTTTTTT. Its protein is CASSHTAPMGLRNEKLFF.